The rows below give T cell receptor beta chains drawn from one sample of a study of beta chain features in type 1 diabetes. Data came from immunoSEQ multiplex PCR; TCRdb stores just in-frame clones and leaves some out. The sample contains 53,000 or so clones, roughly 63% of which appear only once. The material sequenced was stem cell memory CD4+ T cells from blood. These TCRs come from a woman in her thirties with type 1 diabetes. The CDR3 runs from the conserved cysteine through the conserved F or W. A D gene is named only where the DNA matches it firmly. Rows may omit the clone size; those that give it use once, few, many or a size class.

d_gene	v_gene	abundance	j_gene	CDR3aa	CDR3nt
-	TRBV18	-	TRBJ1-1	CASSLVDRNTEAFF	TGTGCCAGCTCACTCGTCGACAGGAACACTGAAGCTTTCTTT
TRBD2	TRBV5-4	-	TRBJ2-2	CASSLRLAGATGELFF	TGTGCCAGCAGCTTGAGGCTAGCGGGAGCCACCGGGGAGCTGTTTTTT
-	TRBV27	-	TRBJ2-3	CASSSRTLGTDTQYF	TGTGCCAGCAGTTCCCGGACTCTAGGAACAGATACGCAGTATTTT
TRBD1	TRBV6-6	few	TRBJ1-3	CASSLDRGYGNTIYF	TGTGCCAGCAGTTTGGACAGGGGATACGGAAACACCATATATTTT
TRBD1	TRBV19	-	TRBJ1-5	CASSIDGTGGPPQHF	TGTGCCAGTAGTATTGACGGGACAGGGGGCCCGCCCCAGCATTTT
-	TRBV30	-	TRBJ1-5	CAWTSFSDQPQHF	TGTGCCTGGACATCATTTTCGGATCAGCCCCAGCATTTT
-	TRBV2	-	TRBJ1-1	CATRRSGTEAFF	TGTGCCACCAGGCGTTCGGGCACTGAAGCTTTCTTT
-	TRBV7-3	once	TRBJ2-7	CASSPTWALIYEQYF	TGTGCCAGCAGCCCTACCTGGGCCCTAATCTACGAGCAGTACTTC
-	TRBV28	-	TRBJ2-7	CASSQGSYEQYF	TGTGCCAGCAGTCAGGGATCCTACGAGCAGTACTTC
-	TRBV6-1	-	TRBJ2-3	CASSGDRSTDTQYF	TGTGCCAGCAGTGGTGACAGGAGCACAGATACGCAGTATTTT
TRBD1	TRBV5-6	-	TRBJ1-4	CASSLRGGDEKLFF	TGTGCCAGCAGCTTGCGAGGGGGCGATGAAAAACTGTTTTTT
TRBD1	TRBV11-2	-	TRBJ2-7	CASRPFTGAAYEQYF	TGTGCCAGCCGACCCTTTACAGGGGCCGCCTACGAGCAGTACTTC
-	TRBV7-8	-	TRBJ1-2	CASSPGGSNYGYTF	TGTGCCAGCAGCCCGGGTGGCAGTAACTATGGCTACACCTTC
TRBD1	TRBV9	-	TRBJ2-7	CASSAGQGNNEQYF	TGTGCCAGCAGCGCAGGACAGGGAAACAACGAGCAGTACTTC
TRBD1	TRBV5-1	-	TRBJ1-3	CASRYGGQGLGNTIYF	TGCGCCAGCAGATACGGAGGACAGGGACTTGGAAACACCATATATTTT
TRBD1	TRBV27	few	TRBJ2-6	CASRDRGSGANVLTF	TGTGCCAGCAGAGACAGGGGCTCTGGGGCCAACGTCCTGACTTTC
TRBD1	TRBV28	-	TRBJ1-2	CASSSGQRTYYGYTF	TGTGCCAGCAGTTCGGGACAGAGGACCTACTATGGCTACACCTTC
-	TRBV19	-	TRBJ2-1	CASHRAGDPYNEQFF	TGTGCCAGCCATCGGGCAGGGGACCCCTACAATGAGCAGTTCTTC
-	TRBV7-9	-	TRBJ2-4	CASSFRESVTAKNIQYF	TGTGCCAGCAGCTTCCGCGAGTCTGTTACAGCCAAAAACATTCAGTACTTC
-	TRBV21-1	few	TRBJ2-4	CASRLCFTSGRALAKNIQYF	TGTGCCAGCAGACTCTGCTTTACTAGCGGGAGGGCGTTAGCCAAAAACATTCAGTACTTC
-	TRBV20-1	-	TRBJ2-1	CSAGTGTLQFF	TGCAGTGCTGGAACCGGGACACTGCAGTTCTTC
TRBD2	TRBV4-2	-	TRBJ2-5	CASSQTSGQETQYF	TGTGCCAGCAGCCAGACTAGCGGTCAAGAGACCCAGTACTTC
-	TRBV11-1	-	TRBJ2-4	CASSLAGGAKNIQYF	TGTGCCAGCAGCTTAGCGGGCGGGGCCAAAAACATTCAGTACTTC
TRBD2	TRBV7-9	-	TRBJ2-1	CASSPPGTMRNEQFF	TGTGCCAGCAGCCCCCCCGGGACTATGCGTAATGAGCAGTTCTTC
-	TRBV30	-	TRBJ1-2	CAWSGRQSYGYTF	TGTGCCTGGAGTGGACGACAGAGCTATGGCTACACCTTC
-	TRBV6-5	-	TRBJ2-7	CASSYGTPPYEQYF	TGTGCCAGCAGTTACGGGACACCACCCTACGAGCAGTACTTC
TRBD2	TRBV7-3	-	TRBJ2-7	CASSFDTSGYYEQYF	TGTGCCAGCAGCTTTGATACTAGCGGATACTACGAGCAGTACTTC
TRBD2	TRBV7-9	-	TRBJ2-1	CASSLTSYEQFF	TGTGCCAGCAGCTTGACTAGCTATGAGCAGTTCTTC
TRBD2	TRBV29-1	-	TRBJ2-5	CSVEETSGGRGTQYF	TGCAGCGTTGAAGAGACTAGCGGGGGCAGGGGGACCCAGTACTTC
TRBD1	TRBV19	-	TRBJ1-5	CASSYDRVFTQPQHF	TGTGCCAGTAGTTACGACAGGGTTTTCACTCAGCCCCAGCATTTT
-	TRBV7-2	few	TRBJ1-1	CASSLVRITEAFF	TGTGCCAGCAGCTTAGTCAGGATCACTGAAGCTTTCTTT
TRBD2	TRBV30	-	TRBJ2-7	CAWSGGAGGAYEQYF	TGTGCCTGGAGTGGGGGAGCGGGAGGGGCCTACGAGCAGTACTTC
TRBD2	TRBV6-5	-	TRBJ2-3	CASSLAGGHTDTQYF	TGTGCCAGCAGTTTAGCGGGAGGCCACACAGATACGCAGTATTTT
TRBD2	TRBV18	-	TRBJ2-1	CASSPGLGTMDEQFF	TGTGCCAGCTCACCAGGTTTGGGGACTATGGATGAGCAGTTCTTC
TRBD2	TRBV5-4	-	TRBJ2-3	CASSLAGGADTQYF	TGTGCCAGCAGCCTAGCGGGAGGGGCAGATACGCAGTATTTT
-	TRBV7-3	once	TRBJ1-1	CASSFSFNTEAFF	TGTGCCAGCAGCTTTAGTTTTAACACTGAAGCTTTCTTT
-	TRBV29-1	-	TRBJ2-7	CSARISTSGSEQYF	TGCAGCGCCCGCATATCGACGTCGGGTTCCGAGCAGTACTTC
-	TRBV10-3	-	TRBJ2-5	CAISQGPGETQYF	TGTGCCATCAGTCAGGGTCCAGGCGAGACCCAGTACTTC
TRBD2	TRBV2	-	TRBJ2-7	CASNGGTSVSYEQYF	TGTGCCAGCAATGGGGGGACTAGCGTCTCCTACGAGCAGTACTTC
-	TRBV7-8	-	TRBJ1-5	CASSLRAANSNQPQHF	TGTGCCAGCAGCTTGAGGGCCGCAAATAGCAATCAGCCCCAGCATTTT
-	TRBV30	-	TRBJ1-5	CAWSVTAGASNQHF	TGTGCCTGGAGTGTTACCGCTGGGGCGAGCAATCAGCATTTT
TRBD1	TRBV6-6	-	TRBJ2-7	CASSYTETGDREQYF	TGTGCCAGCAGTTACACTGAGACAGGGGATCGCGAGCAGTACTTC
-	TRBV2	-	TRBJ2-3	CASSVRDTDTQYF	TGTGCCAGCAGTGTCCGGGATACAGATACGCAGTATTTT